This T cell receptor delta chain was recovered during a study of γδ T cells in repeated Plasmodium falciparum infection. CDR3 length equals 20 residues. Germline CDR1 and CDR2: TSWWSYY and QGS. TCRdb repeated clone calling on the multiplex PCR reads with CATT. The table shows approximately 93,000 delta-chain clones, with approximately 0.96% occurring only once. On this clone: TCRdb attributes to this sequence the protein of a much larger clone, which differs from the DNA translation at residue 4; a read error is likely, and the protein displayed is translated from the DNA.

Bulk repertoires came from Vgamma9/Vdelta2+ or Vdelta2-negative gammadelta T cells flow-sorted from PBMC. The sequence was obtained from a pool of human donors (malaria-infected and uninfected, not separated). The genes are TRDV1 and TRDJ1; D unresolved. The specimen was gamma-delta T cells from blood. In DNA, the CDR3 is TGTGCTCTTGAGGAACTAGGGCCCTATGGCAATGGCCACCAAGCCGATAAACTCATCTTT. Its protein is CALEELGPYGNGHQADKLIF.